This T cell receptor (beta chain) is from a study of cytomegalovirus exposure and HLA in healthy donors. About the research overall: An earlier analysis identified 117 million unique TCR beta sequences in 150 million to 200 million T cells. General study points: The investigators catalogued 150 to 200 TCR beta chains as cytomegalovirus-associated.

CDR3 length equals 18 residues. From germline, CDR1 is SGHVS and CDR2 FQNEAQ. Losses at the gene ends were 1 base for V and 1 base for J; bases not matched to a gene: 7. This clone showed up just a few times. The antigen is not known. The PCR used 60 Vbeta and 13 Jbeta primers. TCRdb's copy holds only in-frame clones and misses some; the assay was immunoSEQ multiplex PCR. The table records around 180,000 clones, roughly nine tenths of them present only once. V is TRBV7-8 and J is TRBJ2-1, with TRBD2 identical over 10 bases. Sequenced sample: PBMCs. The sequence was collected from a girl in the first two years of life in good health and CMV-seronegative. DNA of the CDR3: TGTGCCAGCAGCTTAGTTGGTCTAGCGGGAGAATCCTACAATGAGCAGTTCTTC. It is translated as CASSLVGLAGESYNEQFF.